The 30 T cell receptor beta chains reported below all come from one sample, sequenced in a study of blood T cell repertoires in COVID-19. Sequenced by immunoSEQ multiplex PCR; TCRdb stores in-frame clones only, minus some. The sample yields 250,000 to 300,000 clones, approximately 86% seen once. The specimen sequenced was peripheral blood. All receptors derive from a woman in her 70s with COVID-19, enrolled during active disease.

The V gene is TRBV5-5, the J gene TRBJ1-5; 7 bases map to TRBD1. The CDR3 is 15 amino acids. J lost 4 bases, V lost 4 bases, and 8 bases had no gene match. Germline CDR1 SGHKS, CDR2 YYEKEE (reference sequence). The CDR3 protein is CASSKAPTGNQPQHF. In DNA, the CDR3 is TGTGCCAGCAGCAAGGCGCCGACAGGGAATCAGCCCCAGCATTTT.

This sequence joins TRBV6-1 and TRBJ1-2; 8 bases fit TRBD1. CDR3 length equals 16 residues. V lost 0 bases, J lost 6 bases, and 9 bases stayed unmatched. The germline gives CDR1 MNHNS, CDR2 SASEGT. CDR3 region: CASSEAGRGLLDGYTF. The CDR3 DNA sequence: TGTGCCAGCAGTGAAGCAGGCAGGGGGCTTCTAGATGGCTACACCTTC.

The chain employs TRBV5-4 and TRBJ2-7, with 7 bases lining up with TRBD2. The CDR3 is made up of 15 amino acids. Germline CDR1 and CDR2: SGHNT and YYREEE (reference sequence). V shed 3 bases, J shed 0 bases, and the junction held 6 bases outside the gene matches. The CDR3, as DNA: TGTGCCAGCAGCTATAGCGGGCATAGCTCCTACGAGCAGTACTTC. Translated, it gives CASSYSGHSSYEQYF.

The gene calls are TRBV7-3 and TRBJ1-6; no firm D call. The CDR3 has 13 residues. Germline CDR1 SGHTA, CDR2 FQGTGA. The germline V and J ends were trimmed by 1 base and 10 bases, with 8 bases remaining between them. The CDR3 sequence: CASSLIPQSPLHF. DNA for the CDR3: TGTGCCAGCAGCTTAATACCACAATCACCCCTCCACTTT.

A few counts support this clone. This sequence joins TRBV2 and TRBJ2-7; TRBD2 aligns across 9 bases. With V trimmed by 4 bases and J by 5 bases, 3 bases remained unmatched. There are 13 residues in the CDR3. From germline, CDR1 is SNHLY and CDR2 FYNNEI. The CDR3 here is CASSGLAGNEQYF. CDR3 bases: TGTGCCAGCAGTGGTCTAGCGGGGAACGAGCAGTACTTC. The full variable domain, in which reference TRBV2 and TRBJ2-7 provide the parts outside the CDR3, is EPEVTQTPSHQVTQMGQEVILRCVPISNHLYFYWYRQILGQKVEFLVSFYNNEISEKSEIFDDQFSVERPDGSNFTLKIRSTKLEDSAMYFCASSGLAGNEQYFGPGTRLTVT.

The CDR3 DNA reads TGTGCCAGCAGCTTAGGAGGGTTTTCACACGGGGGGGAGCAGTTCTTC. Its translation is CASSLGGFSHGGEQFF. The rearrangement uses TRBV7-8 and TRBJ2-1; 7 positions agree with TRBD2. The J segment lost 10 bases and the V segment lost 1 base, leaving 13 bases of the junction unmatched. From germline, CDR1 is SGHVS and CDR2 FQNEAQ. This CDR3 contains 16 residues.

The chain is built from TRBV4-2 and TRBJ2-5; 16 positions match TRBD2. With 4 bases clipped from V and 5 bases from J, the junction kept 7 bases outside the gene matches. This CDR3 region has 17 residues. The germline gives CDR1 LGHNA, CDR2 YNFKEQ. CDR3 amino acids: CASSLGTSGGADETQYF. The DNA for the CDR3 is TGTGCCAGCAGCCTCGGGACTAGCGGGGGGGCAGACGAGACCCAGTACTTC.

This chain joins TRBV4-3 and TRBJ1-1; D remains unclear. The CDR3 spans 14 residues. Germline V gene data show CDR1 as LGHNA and CDR2 as YSLEER. V lost 0 bases, J lost 2 bases, and 7 bases lay in between. CDR3 in amino acids: CASSQEQFNTEAFF. CDR3 DNA sequence: TGCGCCAGCAGCCAAGAACAGTTTAACACTGAAGCTTTCTTT.

The rearrangement joins TRBV4-2 to TRBJ1-2; no reliable D call. CDR1 is LGHNA, CDR2 YNFKEQ, per germline. The CDR3 consists of 15 residues. The ends were cut back, 0 bases at V and 4 bases at J, with 12 bases in the middle. CDR3 region: CASSQEIIQAYGYTF. The CDR3, as DNA: TGTGCCAGCAGCCAAGAAATCATCCAGGCCTATGGCTACACCTTC.

This clone was detected only a few times. The chain recombines TRBV18 with TRBJ2-2; possible D gene TRBD1, 6 bases. Trimming shortened V by 3 bases and J by 6 bases, and 20 bases separated the two germline ends. This CDR3 spans 17 amino acids. The germline V gene encodes CDR1 KGHSH and CDR2 LQKENI. The CDR3 nucleotides are TGTGCCAGCTCACCGACCCTGTACCAGGGGACGGCCGGGGAGCTGTTTTTT. Translated, it gives CASSPTLYQGTAGELFF.

With respect to this clone: Distinct nucleotide sequences in the sample also encode this CDR3. The genes are TRBV19 and TRBJ1-4, with 8 bases fitting TRBD1. Germline V CDR1 and CDR2: LNHDA, SQIVND (reference sequence). With 4 bases clipped from V and 8 bases from J, the junction kept 6 bases outside the gene matches. CDR3 size: 14 residues. CDR3: CASSTQGAGEKLFF. As DNA, the CDR3 is TGTGCCAGTAGTACTCAGGGGGCTGGGGAAAAACTGTTTTTT.

The chain couples TRBV11-2 to TRBJ2-5; weak D call: TRBD2 (5 bases). Germline V gene lookup returns CDR1 SGHAT and CDR2 FQNNGV. Trimming removed 5 bases at V and 3 bases at J, with 10 bases between. The CDR3 length is 13 residues. The CDR3 bases are TGTGCCAGCAGCGCCGGGGTGAAAGAGACCCAGTACTTC. This translates into CASSAGVKETQYF.

The chain joins TRBV9 to TRBJ2-2; a possible D gene is TRBD1 (6 bases). Trimming pared 0 bases from V and 0 bases from J, leaving 9 bases between. The germline V gene has CDR1 SGDLS and CDR2 YYNGEE. This CDR3 region has 16 residues. The CDR3 bases are TGTGCCAGCAGCGTAGGATCAGGGGCGAACACCGGGGAGCTGTTTTTT. The encoded protein is CASSVGSGANTGELFF.

A remark on this clone: The identical CDR3 is also encoded by other nucleotide sequences in the sample. This chain joins TRBV7-2 and TRBJ1-2; D remains unclear. Trimming took 1 base from V and 4 from J, leaving 7 bases between them. The CDR3 spans 13 residues. Germline V gene data show CDR1 as SGHTA and CDR2 as FQGNSA. The DNA of the CDR3 is TGTGCCAGCAGCTTAGGGCAGTTCTATGGCTACACCTTC. It yields the protein CASSLGQFYGYTF.

The chain joins TRBV24-1 to TRBJ1-6, with D unresolved. The germline V gene encodes CDR1 KGHDR and CDR2 SFDVKD. The V end lost 4 bases, the J end lost 7 bases, and 4 bases lay between the germline ends. The CDR3 length is 12 residues. The CDR3 region is CATSDGNSPLHF. CDR3 bases: TGTGCCACCAGTGACGGGAATTCACCCCTCCACTTT.

The chain combines TRBV24-1 with TRBJ2-5; D perhaps matches TRBD1 (6 bases). The V end was cut by 1 base, the J end by 4 bases, with 9 bases between. The CDR3 consists of 14 residues. CDR1 is KGHDR and CDR2 is SFDVKD in the germline V gene. The CDR3 region has the DNA TGTGCCACCAGTGATTTTACCAGGGGAGAGACCCAGTACTTC. Protein sequence: CATSDFTRGETQYF.

The chain has TRBV2 and TRBJ2-1; 9 positions agree with TRBD2. The length of the CDR3 is 12 residues. Germline CDR1 SNHLY, CDR2 FYNNEI. Germline trimming cut 7 bases from V and 7 bases from J; bases unmatched to any gene: 2. Here the CDR3 reads CASKAGGNEQFF. The CDR3 region has the DNA TGTGCCAGCAAGGCGGGGGGGAATGAGCAGTTCTTC. Full variable domain (missing parts from reference TRBV2 and TRBJ2-1): EPEVTQTPSHQVTQMGQEVILRCVPISNHLYFYWYRQILGQKVEFLVSFYNNEISEKSEIFDDQFSVERPDGSNFTLKIRSTKLEDSAMYFCASKAGGNEQFFGPGTRLTVL.

This chain uses TRBV5-8 with TRBJ2-3; 8 bases map to TRBD2. CDR1 is SGHTS and CDR2 is YDEGEE in the germline V gene. Germline trimming cut 0 bases from V and 2 bases from J; bases unmatched to any gene: 8. The CDR3 has 17 amino acids. Here the CDR3 reads CASSLVLAGLPTDTQYF. In DNA form, the CDR3 reads TGTGCCAGCAGCTTGGTCTTAGCGGGGCTACCCACAGATACGCAGTATTTT.

The CDR3: CASSKAGTAGVANTEAFF. CDR3 bases: TGTGCCAGCAGCAAAGCTGGGACCGCGGGAGTAGCGAACACTGAAGCTTTCTTT. The chain combines TRBV21-1 with TRBJ1-1. TRBV21-1 is an annotated pseudogene. The length of the CDR3 is 18 residues.

DNA of the CDR3: TGCGCCAGCAGCCAAGGGGTCAGGACTGAAGCTTTCTTT. It codes for CASSQGVRTEAFF. The chain has TRBV4-1 and TRBJ1-1, with D unclear. Trimming cost V 1 base and J 5 bases, with 8 bases left between them. The CDR3 extends over 13 amino acids. Germline CDR1 reads MGHRA; CDR2 reads YSYEKL.

The J gene is TRBJ1-1, the V gene TRBV11-2; 8 bases are a match to TRBD1. V shed 5 bases, J shed 6 bases, and the junction held 11 bases outside the gene matches. The length of the CDR3 is 15 residues. The germline gives CDR1 SGHAT, CDR2 FQNNGV. The CDR3 here is CASSPSGTGGPEAFF. CDR3 bases: TGTGCCAGCAGCCCGAGTGGGACAGGCGGCCCTGAAGCTTTCTTT.

The gene calls are TRBV28 and TRBJ1-4; D is perhaps TRBD1 (6 bases). CDR1 is MDHEN, CDR2 SYDVKM, per germline. The CDR3 totals 14 residues. Trimming removed 2 bases at V and 7 bases at J, with 11 bases between. Here the CDR3 DNA reads TGTGCCAGCAGTTTAGGCGGCAGGGGTGAAAAACTGTTTTTT. Its translation is CASSLGGRGEKLFF.

The CDR3 sequence is CSVEDRLAGNIQYF. The DNA of the CDR3 is TGCAGCGTTGAAGATCGGCTAGCGGGTAACATTCAGTACTTC. The J gene is TRBJ2-4, the V gene TRBV29-1; 8 bases align to TRBD2. The CDR3 runs to 14 residues. Trimming removed 0 bases from V and 7 bases from J; junction bases left unmatched: 5. Germline CDR1 and CDR2: SQVTM and ANQGSEA.

The rearrangement joins TRBV3-1 (or the pseudogene TRBV3-2) to TRBJ2-7; a weak D match, TRBD1 (6 bases). Germline assignment: CDR1 LGHDT and CDR2 YNNKEL (reference sequence). This CDR3 is 15 amino acids long. Between the trimmed V and J ends, which lost 0 bases and 0 bases, there was a span of 9 bases. The DNA of the CDR3 is TGTGCCAGCAGCCAAGAGAAAGGGGGCTCCTACGAGCAGTACTTC. This sequence encodes CASSQEKGGSYEQYF.

CDR3 bases: TGCGCCAGCAGCCAAGTGGACAGGGCGAGCACTGAAGCTTTCTTT. Protein sequence: CASSQVDRASTEAFF. The chain is built from TRBV4-1 and TRBJ1-1; TRBD1 agrees at 8 bases. Germline V CDR1 and CDR2: MGHRA, YSYEKL. The CDR3 covers 15 residues. With 1 base clipped from V and 4 bases from J, the junction kept 5 bases outside the gene matches.

This rearrangement joins TRBV10-3 to TRBJ2-2, with 9 bases aligning to TRBD2. This CDR3 is 14 amino acids long. CDR1 and CDR2 from the germline V gene are ENHRY and SYGVKD. Germline trimming cut 10 bases from V and 5 bases from J; bases unmatched to any gene: 8. The CDR3 DNA is TGTGCCACCCGTGGAGCGGGGGGTACCGGGGAGCTGTTTTTT. Protein: CATRGAGGTGELFF.

The chain is built from TRBV5-1 and TRBJ1-2; the D gene is possibly TRBD1 (6 bases). The CDR3 length is 13 residues. The ends were cut back, 4 bases at V and 7 bases at J, with 14 bases in the middle. CDR1 SGHRS and CDR2 YFSETQ come from the germline V gene. In DNA, the CDR3 is TGCGCCAGCAGCCCGGGGGGGCGCGGTGGCTACACCTTC. It specifies CASSPGGRGGYTF.

CDR3: CSVATENYGYTF. The CDR3 DNA is TGCAGCGTCGCGACAGAAAACTATGGCTACACCTTC. The chain couples TRBV29-1 to TRBJ1-2; possibly TRBD1 for D (5 bases). This CDR3 is 12 amino acids long. CDR1 SQVTM and CDR2 ANQGSEA come from the germline V gene. Trimming cost V 6 bases and J 2 bases, with 10 bases left between them. The full variable domain, its missing parts supplied by reference TRBV29-1 and TRBJ1-2, is SAVISQKPSRDICQRGTSLTIQCQVDSQVTMMFWYRQQPGQSLTLIATANQGSEATYESGFVIDKFPISRPNLTFSTLTVSNMSPEDSSIYLCSVATENYGYTFGSGTRLTVV.

This clone was seen a few times. The V and J genes are TRBV4-1 and TRBJ1-5; D gene unclear. Trimming removed 3 bases from V and 5 bases from J, with 14 bases in between. The CDR3 runs to 15 residues. Germline V gene lookup returns CDR1 MGHRA and CDR2 YSYEKL. CDR3 in amino acids: CASSHPPGGYQPQHF. DNA for the CDR3: TGCGCCAGCAGCCATCCTCCCGGCGGGTATCAGCCCCAGCATTTT.

The chain employs TRBV4-1 and TRBJ2-1, with TRBD2 identical over 8 bases. With 2 bases clipped from V and 7 bases from J, the junction kept 16 bases outside the gene matches. The CDR3 loop spans 18 amino acids. Per the germline V gene, CDR1 is MGHRA and CDR2 is YSYEKL. This chain's CDR3 is CASSQLPKGAGGRNEQFF. The CDR3 DNA reads TGCGCCAGCAGCCAACTCCCGAAGGGCGCGGGGGGTCGAAATGAGCAGTTCTTC.